The 26 T cell receptor beta chains listed next were all sequenced from one sample in a study of breast tumors, draining lymph nodes, adjacent tissues. The lymph nodes were axillary draining lymph nodes from breast cancer patients. TCRdb fed the multiplex PCR reads into MiXCR, producing one record per CDR3 protein. The top ten clones hold 2.3% of a sample with 140,000 to 150,000 distinct CDR3 sequences, around a third of them seen once. Input material: axillary lymph node tissue. These TCRs come from a female donor with breast cancer. Some clones in this sample may be carry-over from other donors' samples.

The table lists this clonotype with many counts. This sequence joins TRBV29-1 and TRBJ2-1; TRBD2 agrees at 8 bases. The CDR3 contains 13 residues. Unmatched junction bases numbered 10, after V lost 7 bases and J lost 8 bases. Germline V gene sequence: CDR1 SQVTM, CDR2 ANQGSEA. Written as DNA, the CDR3 is TGCAGCGCACGGGGGGGGGTTCTATATGAGCAGTTCTTC. It specifies CSARGGVLYEQFF.

This clonotype was counted at least ten times. The chain carries TRBV30 and TRBJ1-4, with 8 bases fitting TRBD1. The CDR3 sequence is 14 residues long. Germline V gives CDR1 GTSNPN, CDR2 SVGIG (reference sequence). The J segment lost 8 bases and the V segment lost 0 bases, leaving 5 bases of the junction unmatched. In DNA, the CDR3 is TGTGCCTGGAGTGTAGGTTGGACAGGGGAAAAACTGTTTTTT. Its protein is CAWSVGWTGEKLFF.

This clonotype was counted at least ten times. V usage is TRBV7-2 and J usage is TRBJ1-2; D gene unclear. V lost 8 bases, J lost 1 base, and 8 bases lay in between. Per germline, CDR1 SGHTA and CDR2 FQGNSA. CDR3 length: 12 residues. The CDR3 loop is CASGTVNYGYTF. CDR3 sequence (DNA): TGTGCCAGCGGAACGGTTAACTATGGCTACACCTTC.

This clonotype was observed many times. The chain uses TRBV7-2 and TRBJ1-5; 10 bases match TRBD1. CDR1 and CDR2 (germline): SGHTA, FQGNSA. The V and J ends lost 7 bases and 3 bases, in that order; junction bases with no gene match: 6. This CDR3 region has 15 residues. The CDR3 region has the DNA TGTGCCAGCACTCCGGGACAGGGGATCAATCAGCCCCAGCATTTT. Protein: CASTPGQGINQPQHF. The whole variable domain, filled in from reference TRBV7-2 and TRBJ1-5, reads GAGVSQSPSNKVTEKGKDVELRCDPISGHTALYWYRQSLGQGLEFLIYFQGNSAPDKSGLPSDRFSAERTGGSVSTLTIQRTQQEDSAVYLCASTPGQGINQPQHFGDGTRLSIL.

Many counts were recorded for this clonotype. The chain recombines TRBV6-5 with TRBJ2-2; D perhaps matches TRBD1 (5 bases). This CDR3 has 14 residues. Germline V gene data show CDR1 as MNHEY and CDR2 as SVGAGI. V lost 6 bases to trimming and J lost 5 bases, with 13 bases between them. CDR3 protein: CASRPQGPTGELFF. In DNA form, the CDR3 reads TGTGCCAGCAGGCCTCAGGGTCCAACCGGGGAGCTGTTTTTT.

This clonotype was picked up many times. The V and J genes are TRBV7-9 and TRBJ2-7; D possibly corresponds to TRBD2 (7 bases). Trimming stripped 6 bases from V and 1 base from J, with 13 bases between. This CDR3 spans 14 amino acids. From germline, CDR1 is SEHNR and CDR2 FQNEAQ (reference sequence). CDR3 DNA sequence: TGTGCCAGCAGTGTCCGGGGGGCGTCCTACGAGCAGTACTTC. Translation gives CASSVRGASYEQYF.

This clonotype was seen many times. The V call is TRBV9, the J call TRBJ1-4, with TRBD1 matching 10 bases. Trimming took 0 bases from V and 10 from J; bases not matched to a gene: 3. The CDR3 runs 14 residues. CDR1 SGDLS and CDR2 YYNGEE come from the germline V gene. The CDR3 loop reads CASSVGQGAGKLFF. CDR3 bases: TGTGCCAGCAGCGTAGGACAGGGGGCGGGAAAACTGTTTTTT.

The rearrangement uses TRBV5-1 and TRBJ2-7; 8 bases align to TRBD1. The CDR3 runs 18 residues. Losses at the gene ends were 4 bases for V and 3 bases for J; bases not matched to a gene: 18. Germline V gene data show CDR1 as SGHRS and CDR2 as YFSETQ. The CDR3 sequence is CASSLLRDRIRVIYEQYF. In nucleotides, the CDR3 is TGCGCCAGCAGCCTACTTCGGGACAGGATTAGAGTGATCTACGAGCAGTACTTC.

There are many counts of this clonotype. This sequence joins TRBV2 and TRBJ1-2, with unresolved D. Germline CDR1 reads SNHLY; CDR2 reads FYNNEI. Trimming removed 4 bases at V and 10 bases at J, with 16 bases between. CDR3 length: 13 residues. The CDR3 coding sequence is TGTGCCAGCAGTGCTGAGGACGGCGTCGACTACACCTTC. Translation gives CASSAEDGVDYTF.

Concerning this clonotype itself: Since a much larger clone is just one base distant, this may be a read error. The chain couples TRBV7-8 to TRBJ2-4; no definite D call. CDR3 length: 16 residues. Germline assignment: CDR1 SGHVS and CDR2 FQNEAQ. This chain's CDR3 is CASSLGLGTAKNIRYF. DNA for the CDR3: TGTGCCAGCAGCTTAGGGTTGGGAACAGCCAAAAACATTCGGTACTTC.

This clonotype was seen many times. CDR3 protein: CASSISGDPSSPLHF. In nucleotides, the CDR3 is TGTGCCAGTAGTATCTCTGGGGACCCAAGTTCACCCCTCCACTTT. This rearrangement joins TRBV19 to TRBJ1-6; TRBD1 is a possible D gene (5 bases). The CDR3 runs 15 residues. CDR1 LNHDA and CDR2 SQIVND come from the germline V gene (reference sequence). V lost 3 bases, J lost 9 bases, and 15 bases lay in between.

This clonotype was counted only a few times. At one boundary the junction diverges from the germline segment, which might be a read error. This chain uses TRBV7-2 with TRBJ2-2; 9 bases are a match to TRBD2. CDR3 size: 11 residues. Germline CDR1 SGHTA, CDR2 FQGNSA. This CDR3 is CASRRGGGGAF. CDR3 sequence (DNA): TGTGCCAGCCGACGTGGGGGCGGGGGGGCCTTT.

V is TRBV20-1 and J is TRBJ1-3; weak D call: TRBD1 (5 bases). This CDR3 has 14 residues. Germline assignment: CDR1 DFQATT and CDR2 SNEGSKA (reference sequence). V shed 5 bases and J shed 4 bases, with 15 bases lying between them. The CDR3 sequence is CSAELGTQGNTIYF. The CDR3 nucleotides read TGCAGTGCTGAACTCGGGACTCAAGGAAACACCATATATTTT.

This clonotype was recorded at least ten times. The rearrangement uses TRBV20-1 and TRBJ1-2; 7 positions agree with TRBD1. Germline V gene sequence: CDR1 DFQATT, CDR2 SNEGSKA (reference sequence). The CDR3 consists of 15 residues. Unmatched junction bases numbered 17, after V lost 5 bases and J lost 8 bases. CDR3 amino acids: CSARTPLRQGGGYTF. The CDR3 region has the DNA TGCAGTGCTCGAACCCCTTTACGGCAGGGGGGAGGCTACACCTTC.

The V gene is TRBV13, the J gene TRBJ1-6; D perhaps matches TRBD1 (5 bases). Germline V gene sequence: CDR1 PRHDT, CDR2 FYEKMQ (reference sequence). V was clipped by 0 bases and J by 5 bases, with 11 bases between them. The CDR3 consists of 16 residues. The CDR3 DNA reads TGTGCCAGCAGCTTAGGGGGCGGGGGAGATAATTCACCCCTCCACTTT. It translates to CASSLGGGGDNSPLHF.

Notes on this clonotype: The junction departs from the called germline gene at one end, perhaps through a read error. The chain uses TRBV9 and TRBJ2-2; 15 nucleotides line up with TRBD2. From germline, CDR1 is SGDLS and CDR2 YYNGEE. The CDR3 runs 20 residues. The CDR3 spells CASSVDPRTSGGAEHRGAVF. CDR3 coding DNA: TGTGCCAGCAGCGTAGATCCGCGGACTAGCGGGGGGGCTGAACACCGGGGAGCTGTTTTT.

This clonotype was recorded many times. The chain recombines TRBV6-5 with TRBJ2-7, with 7 nucleotides matching TRBD2. Germline trimming cut 6 bases from V and 0 bases from J; bases unmatched to any gene: 5. The length of the CDR3 is 14 residues. Germline values: CDR1 MNHEY, CDR2 SVGAGI. CDR3 loop: CASRGEGFSYEQYF. The CDR3 region has the DNA TGTGCCAGCAGGGGGGAGGGGTTCTCCTACGAGCAGTACTTC.

Only one count was recorded for this clonotype. A much bigger clone sits one base away, suggesting this may be a read error. J is TRBJ2-4 and V is TRBV5-1; D gene unclear. Trimming removed 9 bases from V and 0 bases from J, with 19 bases in between. The length of the CDR3 is 16 residues. The V gene's germline CDR1 is SGHRS and CDR2 YFSETQ. In DNA, the CDR3 is TGCGCCACCCCCGGACCGATCAGAATAGCCAAAAACATTCAGTACTTC. Protein product: CATPGPIRIAKNIQYF.

This clonotype was seen at least ten times. This chain joins TRBV7-2 and TRBJ1-6; TRBD1 matches at 7 bases. Losses at the gene ends were 4 bases for V and 7 bases for J; bases not matched to a gene: 1. The CDR3 covers 13 residues. Germline V gives CDR1 SGHTA, CDR2 FQGNSA. The CDR3 loop is CASSSGQNSPLHF. CDR3 bases: TGTGCCAGCAGCTCGGGACAGAATTCACCCCTCCACTTT.

Worth noting for this clonotype: A much larger clone differs from this one at a single base, so this may be a read error. The chain recombines TRBV20-1 with TRBJ2-1; TRBD1 agrees at 12 bases. Germline CDR1 DFQATT, CDR2 SNEGSKA (reference sequence). Trimming at V came to 6 bases and at J to 12 bases, leaving 9 bases not matched to a gene. The CDR3 covers 13 residues. The CDR3 bases are TGCAGTGCCCCGGGACAGGGGGCTTATGCGCAGTTCTTC. This sequence encodes CSAPGQGAYAQFF.

A few counts support this clonotype. The chain links TRBV2 to TRBJ1-1, with TRBD1 as a possible D gene (5 bases). Deletions cut 10 bases from V and 4 bases from J, with 10 bases between. CDR1 and CDR2 from the germline V gene are SNHLY and FYNNEI. This CDR3 region has 11 residues. The CDR3 protein is CAITGTTEAFF. CDR3 nucleotides: TGTGCCATCACCGGGACCACTGAAGCTTTCTTT.

This clonotype was observed at least ten times. V and J are TRBV7-9 and TRBJ1-2; no reliable D call. Germline V lookup: CDR1 SEHNR, CDR2 FQNEAQ (reference sequence). V gave up 5 bases and J gave up 6 bases, with 10 bases separating them. CDR3 size: 12 residues. CDR3 residues: CASSPRPNGYTF. In DNA, the CDR3 is TGTGCCAGCAGCCCCCGACCCAATGGCTACACCTTC.

With regard to this clonotype: A junction end diverges from the germline sequence, so it may reflect a read error. The genes are TRBV7-2 and TRBJ2-3; D is unresolved. CDR1 is SGHTA, CDR2 FQGNSA, per germline. The CDR3 has 15 amino acids. Here the CDR3 DNA reads TGTGCCAGTAGCTTCAAAAACGGTGGTGCAGATACGCAGTATTTT. Its translation: CASSFKNGGADTQYF.

This clonotype occurred many times. The rearrangement joins TRBV30 to TRBJ2-7; 9 nucleotides align to TRBD1. This CDR3 is built from 15 residues. Germline CDR1 reads GTSNPN; CDR2 reads SVGIG (reference sequence). V lost 6 bases to trimming and J lost 7 bases; unmatched junction nucleotides: 16. In nucleotides, the CDR3 is TGTGCCTGCATGAACAGACAGGGGGGGACTATTGAGCAGTACTTC. This encodes CACMNRQGGTIEQYF.

This clonotype has ten or more counts. The genes are TRBV7-9 and TRBJ2-1, with D perhaps matching TRBD1 (6 bases). CDR3 length equals 14 residues. Germline loops: CDR1 SEHNR, CDR2 FQNEAQ (reference sequence). The ends were cut back, 0 bases at V and 6 bases at J, with 9 bases in the middle. The CDR3 DNA reads as TGTGCCAGCAGCTTAGCTGACAGGAGCAATGAGCAGTTCTTC. It translates to CASSLADRSNEQFF.

CDR3 amino acids: CASRPSTYEQYV. The CDR3 bases are TGTGCCAGCAGGCCTAGCACCTACGAGCAGTACGTC. The chain carries TRBV6-1 and TRBJ2-7; possible D gene TRBD2, 5 bases. V gave up 6 bases and J gave up 2 bases, with 8 bases separating them. This CDR3 region has 12 residues. CDR1 and CDR2 from the germline V gene are MNHNS and SASEGT.